Presented here are 2 T cell receptor beta chains from one specimen sequenced in a study of cytomegalovirus exposure and HLA in healthy donors. Primers included in the PCR were 60 Vbeta and 13 Jbeta primers. Some clones are missing from TCRdb's copy, which holds only in-frame ones; the method was immunoSEQ multiplex PCR. The data hold around 180,000 clones, with 79% observed a single time. Sequencing used PBMCs. These receptor sequences come from a woman between 50 and 59 years old in good health and CMV-seronegative.

The sample holds a few counts of this clone. The genes are TRBV5-1 and TRBJ1-2; TRBD1 aligns across 8 bases. The J segment lost 8 bases and the V segment lost 2 bases, leaving 8 bases of the junction unmatched. Germline V gene data show CDR1 as SGHRS and CDR2 as YFSETQ. This CDR3 has 14 amino acids. CDR3 amino acids: CASSFGQGSRGYTF. Written as DNA, the CDR3 is TGCGCCAGCAGCTTTGGACAGGGTTCGAGGGGCTACACCTTC.

The chain links TRBV7-2 to TRBJ1-1; a possible D gene is TRBD1 (6 bases). CDR1 is SGHTA and CDR2 is FQGNSA in the germline V gene. The ends were cut back, 1 base at V and 5 bases at J, with 8 bases in the middle. This CDR3 has 13 amino acids. CDR3 coding DNA: TGTGCCAGCAGCTTAGTAAGGGGGACTGAAGCTTTCTTT. As protein: CASSLVRGTEAFF.